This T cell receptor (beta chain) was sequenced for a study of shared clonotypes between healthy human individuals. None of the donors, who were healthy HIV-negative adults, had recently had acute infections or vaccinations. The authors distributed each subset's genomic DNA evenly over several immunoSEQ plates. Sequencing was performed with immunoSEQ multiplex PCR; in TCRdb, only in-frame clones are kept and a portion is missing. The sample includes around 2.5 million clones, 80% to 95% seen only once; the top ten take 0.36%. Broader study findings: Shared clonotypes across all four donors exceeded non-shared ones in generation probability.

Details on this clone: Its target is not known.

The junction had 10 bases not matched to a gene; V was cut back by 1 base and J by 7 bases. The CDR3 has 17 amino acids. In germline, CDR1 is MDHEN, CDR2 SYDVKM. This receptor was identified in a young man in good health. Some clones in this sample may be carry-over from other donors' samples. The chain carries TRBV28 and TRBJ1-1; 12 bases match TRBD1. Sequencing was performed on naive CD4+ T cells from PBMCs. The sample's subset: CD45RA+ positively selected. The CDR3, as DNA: TGTGCCAGCAGTTTATTGGGACAGGGGGCAGGGTATGGTGAAGCTTTCTTT. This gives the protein CASSLLGQGAGYGEAFF.